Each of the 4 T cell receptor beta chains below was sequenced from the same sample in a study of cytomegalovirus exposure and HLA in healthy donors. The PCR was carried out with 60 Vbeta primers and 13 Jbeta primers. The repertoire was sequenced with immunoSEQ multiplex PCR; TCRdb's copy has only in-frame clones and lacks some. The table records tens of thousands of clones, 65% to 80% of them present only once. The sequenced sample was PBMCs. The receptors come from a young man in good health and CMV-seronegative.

For the CDR3, the DNA is TGTGCCAGCAGTGGGCGGAACTCTGGAAACACCATATATTTT. Its translation is CASSGRNSGNTIYF. The chain recombines TRBV6-1 with TRBJ1-3; D is ambiguous. CDR1 and CDR2 from the germline V gene are MNHNS and SASEGT. There are 14 residues in the CDR3. Trimming left V 4 bases short and J 0 bases short, with 7 bases between.

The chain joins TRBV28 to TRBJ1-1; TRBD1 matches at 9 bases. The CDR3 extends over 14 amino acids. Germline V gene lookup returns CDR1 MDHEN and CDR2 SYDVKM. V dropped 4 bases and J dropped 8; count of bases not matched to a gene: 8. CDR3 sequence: CASSWKTGGAEAFF. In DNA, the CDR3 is TGTGCCAGCAGTTGGAAGACAGGGGGTGCAGAAGCTTTCTTT.

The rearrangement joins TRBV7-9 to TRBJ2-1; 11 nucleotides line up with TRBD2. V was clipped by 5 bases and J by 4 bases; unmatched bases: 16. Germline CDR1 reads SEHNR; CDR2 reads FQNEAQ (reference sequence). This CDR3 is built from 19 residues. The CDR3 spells CASSGGTTSGAPPYNEQFF. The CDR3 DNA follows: TGTGCCAGCAGCGGGGGGACGACTAGCGGGGCCCCTCCTTACAATGAGCAGTTCTTC.

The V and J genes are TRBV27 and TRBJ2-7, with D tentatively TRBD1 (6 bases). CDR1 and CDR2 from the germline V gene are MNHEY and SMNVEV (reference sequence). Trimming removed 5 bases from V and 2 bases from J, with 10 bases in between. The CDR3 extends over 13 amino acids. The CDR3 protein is CASSGDIPYEQYF. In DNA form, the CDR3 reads TGTGCCAGCAGTGGGGACATCCCCTACGAGCAGTACTTC.